This passage covers 7 T cell receptor beta chains from one sample sequenced in a study of T cells in Graves' hyperthyroidism and ophthalmopathy. RNA transcripts provided the source from which TCR beta CDR3 regions were amplified. The TCR CDR3 was amplified in a first-round RT-PCR using the HTBI primer set. Using its own MiXCR run on the multiplex PCR reads, TCRdb lists one record per CDR3 protein. The table records roughly 660,000 distinct CDR3 sequences, roughly 17% of them present only once. The sequenced sample was blood. The receptors were sampled from a man in his fifties with Graves' hyperthyroidism.

The chain combines TRBV5-1 with TRBJ2-3; D unresolved. This CDR3 has 17 residues. Germline lookup yields CDR1 SGHRS and CDR2 YFSETQ. Trimming stripped 6 bases from V and 0 bases from J, with 20 bases between. The CDR3 DNA reads TGCGCCAGCACCTTTGACCGAACCCAACAAAGCACAGATACGCAGTATTTT. Translating it yields CASTFDRTQQSTDTQYF.

This clonotype was recorded many times. This rearrangement joins TRBV2 to TRBJ1-1, with no clear D. The length of the CDR3 is 10 residues. The V gene lost 5 bases and the J gene lost 3 bases, with 1 base spanning the gap. Germline CDR1 is SNHLY and CDR2 is FYNNEI. The CDR3 loop reads CASSYTEAFF. CDR3 in DNA: TGTGCCAGCAGTTACACTGAAGCTTTCTTT.

This clonotype appeared many times. The genes are TRBV28 and TRBJ2-5; 12 bases agree with TRBD2. Losses at the gene ends were 6 bases for V and 1 base for J; bases not matched to a gene: 9. The germline gives CDR1 MDHEN, CDR2 SYDVKM. The CDR3 is 17 amino acids. The CDR3 sequence: CASRLAGGRGGQETQYF. DNA of the CDR3: TGTGCCAGCAGACTAGCGGGAGGTCGAGGGGGCCAAGAGACCCAGTACTTC.

This clonotype has ten or more counts. This rearrangement joins TRBV28 to TRBJ2-1, with 8 bases lining up with TRBD2. The CDR3 spans 16 residues. V was pared by 8 bases and J by 8 bases, with 17 bases of the junction left unmatched. The germline V gene encodes CDR1 MDHEN and CDR2 SYDVKM. CDR3 in amino acids: CASRQLADLPGDEQFF. CDR3 nucleotide sequence: TGTGCCAGCCGACAACTAGCGGACCTTCCCGGGGATGAGCAGTTCTTC. Supplemented by reference TRBV28 and TRBJ2-1, the full variable domain reads DVKVTQSSRYLVKRTGEKVFLECVQDMDHENMFWYRQDPGLGLRLIYFSYDVKMKEKGDIPEGYSVSREKKERFSLILESASTNQTSMYLCASRQLADLPGDEQFFGPGTRLTVL.

The sample holds many counts of this clonotype. The J gene is TRBJ1-1, the V gene TRBV3-1; perhaps TRBD1 as D (5 bases). V lost 4 bases and J 9 bases, leaving 12 bases between the germline ends. Germline V CDR1 and CDR2: LGHDT, YNNKEL (reference sequence). The CDR3 spans 12 residues. For the CDR3, the DNA is TGTGCCAGCAGCCGAGGAGACAGCAAAGCTTTCTTT. This translates into CASSRGDSKAFF.

This clonotype has ten or more counts. The gene calls are TRBV10-3 and TRBJ2-7, with 7 nucleotides matching TRBD2. From germline, CDR1 is ENHRY and CDR2 SYGVKD. This CDR3 has 19 amino acids. The J segment lost 1 base and the V segment lost 0 bases, leaving 15 bases of the junction unmatched. CDR3 region: CAISESGGRGLPLSYEQYF. CDR3 bases: TGTGCCATCAGTGAGTCAGGAGGAAGGGGACTACCCTTATCCTACGAGCAGTACTTC.

This clonotype was detected a few times. The chain is built from TRBV5-1 and TRBJ2-5; D is perhaps TRBD1 (5 bases). CDR3 length: 15 residues. Germline V gene data show CDR1 as SGHRS and CDR2 as YFSETQ. The V gene lost 5 bases and the J gene lost 2 bases, with 16 bases spanning the gap. DNA for the CDR3: TGCGCCAGCAGAAATTTCGACAGACAACAAGAGACCCAGTACTTC. As protein: CASRNFDRQQETQYF.